These 12 T cell receptor beta chains originate from one sample sequenced in a study of T cell responses to AZD1222 COVID-19 vaccine. The method was immunoSEQ multiplex PCR; TCRdb's version includes in-frame clones alone and lacks a portion of them. The sample has fewer than 150,000 clones; about 92% are singletons. The material was peripheral blood, obtained 28 days after the second AZD1222 dose. The receptors were sampled from an adult who received the AZD1222 COVID-19 vaccine.

This clone has more than one count but fewer than ten. The rearrangement joins TRBV5-6 to TRBJ2-2; 9 positions agree with TRBD1. The CDR3 totals 13 residues. The germline V gene has CDR1 SGHDT and CDR2 YYEEEE. Germline trimming cut 4 bases from V and 6 bases from J; bases unmatched to any gene: 1. The CDR3 DNA reads as TGTGCCAGCAGCGGGGACAGGGCCGGGGAGCTGTTTTTT. Amino acid sequence: CASSGDRAGELFF.

The V gene is TRBV27, the J gene TRBJ2-7; D is possibly TRBD1 or TRBD2 (5 bases each). V lost 2 bases and J lost 3, with 8 bases in between. The CDR3 runs to 13 residues. Germline CDR1 reads MNHEY; CDR2 reads SMNVEV (reference sequence). CDR3 DNA sequence: TGTGCCAGCAGTTTAAGAGGGGACTACGAGCAGTACTTC. It codes for CASSLRGDYEQYF.

The V and J genes are TRBV7-2 and TRBJ1-6, with D possibly being TRBD1 (6 bases). CDR3 size: 16 residues. Germline CDR1 SGHTA, CDR2 FQGNSA. Trimming pared 1 base from V and 6 bases from J, leaving 13 bases between. The CDR3 sequence is CASSLGAGAFNSPLHF. CDR3 coding DNA: TGTGCCAGCAGCTTAGGGGCAGGGGCGTTTAATTCACCCCTCCACTTT.

The chain carries TRBV10-3 and TRBJ2-1; D gene ambiguous. CDR1 and CDR2 from the germline V gene are ENHRY and SYGVKD. The CDR3 is made up of 14 amino acids. V was trimmed by 10 bases and J by 0 bases, leaving 13 bases between them. The CDR3 spells CATSPTSSYNEQFF. The CDR3 bases are TGTGCCACCTCCCCCACCAGCTCCTACAATGAGCAGTTCTTC.

The chain uses TRBV19 and TRBJ1-2, with TRBD1 identical over 8 bases. CDR1 LNHDA and CDR2 SQIVND come from the germline V gene (reference sequence). The CDR3 spans 15 residues. With 5 bases clipped from V and 0 bases from J, the junction kept 5 bases outside the gene matches. As DNA, the CDR3 is TGTGCCAGTAGTCCAGGACAGGGAGCTAACTATGGCTACACCTTC. The encoded protein is CASSPGQGANYGYTF.

CDR3 nucleotide sequence: TGTGCCAGCAGCCCACAGGGTTCCGATCAGCCCCAGCATTTT. This gives the protein CASSPQGSDQPQHF. The chain employs TRBV7-2 and TRBJ1-5; TRBD1 might be the D (6 bases). CDR1 and CDR2 (germline): SGHTA, FQGNSA. This CDR3 comprises 14 residues. Trimming shortened V by 5 bases and J by 5 bases, and 13 bases separated the two germline ends. The variable domain in full, with the rest retrieved from reference TRBV7-2 and TRBJ1-5, is GAGVSQSPSNKVTEKGKDVELRCDPISGHTALYWYRQSLGQGLEFLIYFQGNSAPDKSGLPSDRFSAERTGGSVSTLTIQRTQQEDSAVYLCASSPQGSDQPQHFGDGTRLSIL.

CDR3 DNA sequence: TGTGCCAGCAGTTACACGACAGGGGAGGACACTGAAGCTTTCTTT. This sequence encodes CASSYTTGEDTEAFF. The chain has TRBV6-5 and TRBJ1-1; 8 bases map to TRBD1. This CDR3 spans 15 amino acids. Per germline, CDR1 MNHEY and CDR2 SVGAGI. Unmatched junction bases numbered 5, after V lost 2 bases and J lost 3 bases.

The sample holds many counts of this clone. The chain carries TRBV20-1 and TRBJ2-3, with D unresolved. V shed 0 bases and J shed 5 bases, with 3 bases lying between them. The CDR3 spans 11 residues. The germline V gene has CDR1 DFQATT and CDR2 SNEGSKA (reference sequence). This CDR3 reads CSAREGDTQYF. The CDR3 bases are TGCAGTGCTAGAGAGGGAGATACGCAGTATTTT.

The CDR3 sequence is CASSEFSVRNQPQHF. The CDR3 DNA reads TGTGCCAGCAGTGAATTTTCAGTGAGAAATCAGCCCCAGCATTTT. J is TRBJ1-5 and V is TRBV6-1, with D unclear. The CDR3 is 15 amino acids. The germline V gene has CDR1 MNHNS and CDR2 SASEGT. V shed 2 bases and J shed 4 bases, with 12 bases lying between them.

This sequence joins TRBV2 and TRBJ2-7; TRBD2 matches at 10 bases. After removal of 5 bases from V and 5 bases from J, the junction contained 6 bases not matched to a gene. The CDR3 is made up of 14 amino acids. The germline CDR1 and CDR2 sequences are SNHLY and FYNNEI. The CDR3 loop is CASSRQREGHEQYF. The CDR3 DNA follows: TGTGCCAGCAGTCGGCAGCGGGAGGGCCACGAGCAGTACTTC.

The genes are TRBV15 and TRBJ2-3; 9 bases line up with TRBD1. The CDR3 sequence is 16 residues long. Germline V gene data show CDR1 as LNHNV and CDR2 as YYDKDF (reference sequence). After removal of 5 bases from V and 3 bases from J, the junction contained 9 bases not matched to a gene. CDR3 in amino acids: CATSSDGQGRTDTQYF. The CDR3 DNA follows: TGTGCCACCAGCTCTGACGGACAGGGGCGGACAGATACGCAGTATTTT.

The V and J genes are TRBV6-5 and TRBJ1-1, with D possibly TRBD1 on 6 matching bases. The CDR3 length is 15 residues. V shed 5 bases and J shed 5 bases, with 18 bases lying between them. Germline V CDR1 and CDR2: MNHEY, SVGAGI. The CDR3 here is CASSHLDSTGTEAFF. The CDR3 nucleotides are TGTGCCAGCAGTCATCTGGACAGTACGGGGACTGAAGCTTTCTTT.